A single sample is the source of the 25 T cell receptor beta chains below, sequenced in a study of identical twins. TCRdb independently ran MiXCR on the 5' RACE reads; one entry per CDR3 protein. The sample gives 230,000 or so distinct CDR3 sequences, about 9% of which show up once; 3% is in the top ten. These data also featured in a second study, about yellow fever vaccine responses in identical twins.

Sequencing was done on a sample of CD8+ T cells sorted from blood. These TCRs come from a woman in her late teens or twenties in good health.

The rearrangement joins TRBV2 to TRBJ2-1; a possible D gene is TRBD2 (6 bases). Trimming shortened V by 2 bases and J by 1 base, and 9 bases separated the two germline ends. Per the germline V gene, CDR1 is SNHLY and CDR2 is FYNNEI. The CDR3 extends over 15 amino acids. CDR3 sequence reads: CASSERGMSYNEQFF. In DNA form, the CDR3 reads TGTGCCAGCAGTGAACGGGGGATGTCCTACAATGAGCAGTTCTTC.

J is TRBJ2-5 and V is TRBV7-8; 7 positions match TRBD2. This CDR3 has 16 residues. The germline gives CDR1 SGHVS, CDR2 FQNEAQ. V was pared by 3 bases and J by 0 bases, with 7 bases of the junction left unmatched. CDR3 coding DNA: TGTGCCAGCAGCTTGCCCTCCGGGGGGTACCAAGAGACCCAGTACTTC. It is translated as CASSLPSGGYQETQYF. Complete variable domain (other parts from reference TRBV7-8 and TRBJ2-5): GAGVSQSPRYKVAKRGQDVALRCDPISGHVSLFWYQQALGQGPEFLTYFQNEAQLDKSGLPSDRFFAERPEGSVSTLKIQRTQQEDSAVYLCASSLPSGGYQETQYFGPGTRLLVL.

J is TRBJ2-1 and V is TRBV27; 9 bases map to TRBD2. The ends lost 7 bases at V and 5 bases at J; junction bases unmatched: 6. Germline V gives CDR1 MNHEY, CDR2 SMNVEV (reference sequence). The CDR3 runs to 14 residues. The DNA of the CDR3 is TGTGCCAGCATGGGGACTAGCCTAAACAATGAGCAGTTCTTC. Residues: CASMGTSLNNEQFF.

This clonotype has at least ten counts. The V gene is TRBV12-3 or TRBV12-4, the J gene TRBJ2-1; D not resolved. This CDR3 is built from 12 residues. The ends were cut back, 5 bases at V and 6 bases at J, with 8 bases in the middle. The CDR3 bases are TGTGCCAGCAGTCCCACGGGCAATGAGCAGTTCTTC. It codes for CASSPTGNEQFF.

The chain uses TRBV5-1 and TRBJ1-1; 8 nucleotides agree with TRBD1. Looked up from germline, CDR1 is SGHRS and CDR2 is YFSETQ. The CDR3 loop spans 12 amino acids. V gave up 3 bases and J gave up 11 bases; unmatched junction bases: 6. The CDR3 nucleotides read TGCGCCAGCAGCTGGGAACAGGGGGAGGCTTTCTTT. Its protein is CASSWEQGEAFF.

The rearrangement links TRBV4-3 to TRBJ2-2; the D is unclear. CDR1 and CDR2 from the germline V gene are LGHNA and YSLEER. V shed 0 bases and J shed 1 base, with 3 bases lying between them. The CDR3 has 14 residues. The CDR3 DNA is TGCGCCAGCAGCCAAGAGGGGAACACCGGGGAGCTGTTTTTT. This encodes CASSQEGNTGELFF.

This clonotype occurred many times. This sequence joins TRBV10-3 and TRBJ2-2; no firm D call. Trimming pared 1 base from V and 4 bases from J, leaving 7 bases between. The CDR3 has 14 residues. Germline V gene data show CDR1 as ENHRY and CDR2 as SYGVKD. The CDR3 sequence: CAISEFGGTGELFF. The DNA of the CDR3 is TGTGCCATCAGTGAGTTTGGTGGCACCGGGGAGCTGTTTTTT.

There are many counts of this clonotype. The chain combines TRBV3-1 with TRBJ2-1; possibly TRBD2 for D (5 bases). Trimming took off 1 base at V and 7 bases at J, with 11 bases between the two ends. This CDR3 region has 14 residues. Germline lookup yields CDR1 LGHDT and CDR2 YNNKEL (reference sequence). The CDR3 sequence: CASSQGREPNEQFF. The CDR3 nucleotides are TGTGCCAGCAGCCAAGGTAGGGAGCCGAATGAGCAGTTCTTC.

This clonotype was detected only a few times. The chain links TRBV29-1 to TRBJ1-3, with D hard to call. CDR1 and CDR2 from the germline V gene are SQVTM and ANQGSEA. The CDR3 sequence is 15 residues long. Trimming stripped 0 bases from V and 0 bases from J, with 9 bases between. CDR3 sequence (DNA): TGCAGCGTTGAAGAACTGGGAGACTCTGGAAACACCATATATTTT. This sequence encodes CSVEELGDSGNTIYF. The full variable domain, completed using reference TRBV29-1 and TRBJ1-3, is SAVISQKPSRDICQRGTSLTIQCQVDSQVTMMFWYRQQPGQSLTLIATANQGSEATYESGFVIDKFPISRPNLTFSTLTVSNMSPEDSSIYLCSVEELGDSGNTIYFGEGSWLTVV.

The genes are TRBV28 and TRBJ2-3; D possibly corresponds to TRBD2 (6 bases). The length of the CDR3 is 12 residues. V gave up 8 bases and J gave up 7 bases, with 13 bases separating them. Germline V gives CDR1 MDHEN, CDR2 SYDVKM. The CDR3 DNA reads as TGTGCCAGCTACCCCGGAGGGAATACGCAGTATTTT. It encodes CASYPGGNTQYF.

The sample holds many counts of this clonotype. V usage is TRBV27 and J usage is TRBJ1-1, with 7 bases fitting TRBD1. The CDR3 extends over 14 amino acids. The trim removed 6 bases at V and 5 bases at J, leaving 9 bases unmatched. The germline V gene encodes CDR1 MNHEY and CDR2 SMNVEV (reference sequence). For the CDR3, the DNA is TGTGCCAGCAGCCAGACAGGGTGGGGAACTGAAGCTTTCTTT. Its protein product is CASSQTGWGTEAFF.

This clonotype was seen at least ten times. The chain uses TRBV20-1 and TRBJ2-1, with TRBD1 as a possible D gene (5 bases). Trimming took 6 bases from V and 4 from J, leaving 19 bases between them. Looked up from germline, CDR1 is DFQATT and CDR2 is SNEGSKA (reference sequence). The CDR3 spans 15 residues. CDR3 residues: CSARSRVLAYNEQFF. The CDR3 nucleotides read TGCAGTGCCCGCTCCAGGGTCTTGGCGTACAATGAGCAGTTCTTC.

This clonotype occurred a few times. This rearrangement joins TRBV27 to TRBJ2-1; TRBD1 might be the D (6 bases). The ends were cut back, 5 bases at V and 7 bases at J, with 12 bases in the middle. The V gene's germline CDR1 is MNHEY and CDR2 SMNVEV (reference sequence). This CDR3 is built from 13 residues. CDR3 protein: CASSTGQTNEQFF. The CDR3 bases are TGTGCCAGCAGTACGGGACAAACGAATGAGCAGTTCTTC.

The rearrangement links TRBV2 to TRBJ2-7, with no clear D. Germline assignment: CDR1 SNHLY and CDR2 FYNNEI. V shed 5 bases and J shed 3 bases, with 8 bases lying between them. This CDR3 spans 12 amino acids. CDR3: CASSRMVYEQYF. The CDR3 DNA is TGTGCCAGCAGTCGGATGGTCTACGAGCAGTACTTC.

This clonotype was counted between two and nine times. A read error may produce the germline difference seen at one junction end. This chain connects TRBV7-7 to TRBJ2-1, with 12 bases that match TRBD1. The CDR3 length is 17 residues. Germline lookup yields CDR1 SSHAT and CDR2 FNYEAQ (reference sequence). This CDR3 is CASSLGDRGHSYNEQFF. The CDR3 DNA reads TGTGCTAGCAGCTTAGGGGACAGGGGGCACTCCTACAATGAGCAGTTCTTC.

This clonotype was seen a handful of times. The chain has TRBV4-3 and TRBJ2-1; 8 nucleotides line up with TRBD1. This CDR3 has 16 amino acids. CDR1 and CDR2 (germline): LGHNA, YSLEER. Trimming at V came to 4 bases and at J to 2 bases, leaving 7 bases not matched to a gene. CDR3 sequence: CASSLQRTGPYNEQFF. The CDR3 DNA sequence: TGCGCCAGCAGCCTACAGCGGACAGGGCCCTACAATGAGCAGTTCTTC.

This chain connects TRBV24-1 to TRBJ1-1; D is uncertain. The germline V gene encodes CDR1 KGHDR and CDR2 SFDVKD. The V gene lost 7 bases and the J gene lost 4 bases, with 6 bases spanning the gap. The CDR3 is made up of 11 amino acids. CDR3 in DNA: TGTGCCACCAGGTTTGGCACTGAAGCTTTCTTT. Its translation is CATRFGTEAFF.

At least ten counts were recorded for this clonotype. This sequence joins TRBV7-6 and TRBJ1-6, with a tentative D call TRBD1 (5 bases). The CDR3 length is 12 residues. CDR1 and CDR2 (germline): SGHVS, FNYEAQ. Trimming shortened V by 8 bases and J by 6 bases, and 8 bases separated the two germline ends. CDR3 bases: TGTGCCAGCGGGGGAGCTAATTCACCCCTCCACTTT. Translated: CASGGANSPLHF.

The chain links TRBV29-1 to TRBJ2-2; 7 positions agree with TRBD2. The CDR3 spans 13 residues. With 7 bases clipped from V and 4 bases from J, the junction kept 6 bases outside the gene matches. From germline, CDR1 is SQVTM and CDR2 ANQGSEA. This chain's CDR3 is CSASGGSTGELFF. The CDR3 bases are TGCAGCGCCTCGGGGGGATCCACCGGGGAGCTGTTTTTT.

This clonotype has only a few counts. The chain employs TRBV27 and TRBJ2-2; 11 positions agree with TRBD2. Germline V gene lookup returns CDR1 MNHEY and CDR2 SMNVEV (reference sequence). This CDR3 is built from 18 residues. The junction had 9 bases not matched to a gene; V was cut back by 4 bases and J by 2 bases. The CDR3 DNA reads TGTGCCAGCAGTTCCCACCTGACTAGCGGGACAAACACCGGGGAGCTGTTTTTT. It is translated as CASSSHLTSGTNTGELFF.

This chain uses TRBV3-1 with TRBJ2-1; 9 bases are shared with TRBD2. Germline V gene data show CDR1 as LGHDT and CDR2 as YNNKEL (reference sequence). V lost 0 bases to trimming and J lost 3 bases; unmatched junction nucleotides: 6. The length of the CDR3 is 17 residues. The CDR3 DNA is TGTGCCAGCAGCCAAGAGACTAGCGGAGAAGTCTACAATGAGCAGTTCTTC. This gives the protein CASSQETSGEVYNEQFF.

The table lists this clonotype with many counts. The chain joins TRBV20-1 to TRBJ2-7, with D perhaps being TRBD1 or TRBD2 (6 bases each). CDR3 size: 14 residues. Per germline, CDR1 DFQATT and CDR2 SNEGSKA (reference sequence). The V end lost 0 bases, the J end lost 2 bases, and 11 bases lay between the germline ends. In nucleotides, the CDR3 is TGCAGTGCTAGAGATCAAAGGGGGGCCTACGAGCAGTACTTC. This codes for CSARDQRGAYEQYF.

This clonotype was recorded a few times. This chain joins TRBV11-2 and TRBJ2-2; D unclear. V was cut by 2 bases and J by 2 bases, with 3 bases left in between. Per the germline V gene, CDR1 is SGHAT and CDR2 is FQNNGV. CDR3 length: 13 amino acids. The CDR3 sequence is CASSLYNTGELFF. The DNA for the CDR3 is TGTGCCAGCAGCTTATATAACACCGGGGAGCTGTTTTTT.

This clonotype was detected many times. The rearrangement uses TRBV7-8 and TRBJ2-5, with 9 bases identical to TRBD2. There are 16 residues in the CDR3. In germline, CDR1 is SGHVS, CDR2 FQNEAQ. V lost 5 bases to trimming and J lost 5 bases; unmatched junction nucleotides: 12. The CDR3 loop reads CASSARFAGGPETQYF. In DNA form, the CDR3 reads TGTGCCAGCAGCGCCCGGTTCGCGGGAGGGCCGGAGACCCAGTACTTC.

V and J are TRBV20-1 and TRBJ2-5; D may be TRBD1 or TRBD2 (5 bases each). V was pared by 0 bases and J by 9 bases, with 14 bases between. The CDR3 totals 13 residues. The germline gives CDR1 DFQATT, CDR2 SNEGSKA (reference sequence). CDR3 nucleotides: TGCAGTGCTAGAGAATCCGGGGCCAGAGCCCAGTACTTC. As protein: CSARESGARAQYF.